The 27 T cell receptor beta chains listed next were all sequenced from one sample in a study of shared clonotypes between healthy human individuals. The repertoire was sequenced with immunoSEQ multiplex PCR; TCRdb's copy has only in-frame clones and lacks some. The table has some 2.1 million clones, roughly 94% seen once. Sequenced: naive CD4+ T cells sorted from blood. Noted subset: CD45RA+ positively selected. Source of these receptors: a man aged 18 to 29 in good health.

This chain connects TRBV27 to TRBJ2-5; D possibly matches TRBD1 or TRBD2 (5 bases each). Germline CDR1 is MNHEY and CDR2 is SMNVEV (reference sequence). The V end was cut by 2 bases, the J end by 2 bases, with 15 bases between. This CDR3 has 16 amino acids. The CDR3 coding sequence is TGTGCCAGCAGTTTAGAGGGTACAGGAAGACAAGAGACCCAGTACTTC. This encodes CASSLEGTGRQETQYF.

This chain uses TRBV6-1 with TRBJ2-7; either TRBD1 or TRBD2 may supply D (5 bases each). V was trimmed by 1 base and J by 6 bases, leaving 13 bases between them. Germline V gene lookup returns CDR1 MNHNS and CDR2 SASEGT. This CDR3 contains 14 residues. CDR3 region: CASSEEGRLLEQYF. The CDR3 DNA is TGTGCCAGCAGTGAAGAGGGACGGCTACTCGAGCAGTACTTC.

The V gene is TRBV28, the J gene TRBJ2-6; D gene uncertain. With 4 bases removed from V and 5 bases from J, the gap between germline ends came to 9 bases. The length of the CDR3 is 14 residues. Germline V gene sequence: CDR1 MDHEN, CDR2 SYDVKM. This chain's CDR3 is CASSSPLWANVLTF. CDR3 bases: TGTGCCAGCAGTTCCCCCCTCTGGGCCAACGTCCTGACTTTC.

The chain uses TRBV7-9 and TRBJ1-6, with D possibly matching TRBD1 (5 bases). The CDR3 consists of 17 residues. CDR1 and CDR2 from the germline V gene are SEHNR and FQNEAQ (reference sequence). Trimming pared 0 bases from V and 3 bases from J, leaving 12 bases between. The CDR3 nucleotides are TGTGCCAGCAGCTTAGCGCCGGGGGGAGGCTATAATTCACCCCTCCACTTT. It yields the protein CASSLAPGGGYNSPLHF.

This clone was seen only once. V and J are TRBV11-3 and TRBJ2-7; no definite D call. CDR3 length: 13 residues. The germline V gene has CDR1 SGHNT and CDR2 YENEEA. V gave up 0 bases and J gave up 2 bases, with 5 bases separating them. CDR3 sequence: CASSLEHTYEQYF. CDR3 coding DNA: TGTGCCAGCAGCTTAGAGCACACCTACGAGCAGTACTTC.

This clone was counted once. This chain connects TRBV2 to TRBJ2-4; 9 nucleotides agree with TRBD1. The germline V gene has CDR1 SNHLY and CDR2 FYNNEI. The junction had 7 bases not matched to a gene; V was cut back by 8 bases and J by 8 bases. The CDR3 has 13 residues. CDR3 nucleotide sequence: TGTGCCAGCGCACAGGGGGCGATATACATTCAGTACTTC. Translating gives CASAQGAIYIQYF.

Remarks on this clone: Other DNA sequences within the sample encode an identical CDR3. This chain joins TRBV5-1 and TRBJ2-7; weak D call: TRBD2 (6 bases). Germline V gene sequence: CDR1 SGHRS, CDR2 YFSETQ. CDR3 size: 15 residues. With 0 bases removed from V and 0 bases from J, the gap between germline ends came to 10 bases. The CDR3 here is CASSLDGGSSYEQYF. The CDR3 coding sequence is TGCGCCAGCAGCTTGGACGGGGGAAGCTCCTACGAGCAGTACTTC.

This chain joins TRBV29-1 and TRBJ1-3; TRBD1 matches 7 bases. V gave up 1 base and J gave up 4 bases; unmatched junction bases: 1. The CDR3 is 13 amino acids. Germline lookup yields CDR1 SQVTM and CDR2 ANQGSEA. The CDR3 loop is CSVEATGGNTIYF. In nucleotides, the CDR3 is TGCAGCGTTGAAGCGACAGGGGGAAACACCATATATTTT.

The V call is TRBV5-4, the J call TRBJ2-1; tentative D call: TRBD2 (6 bases). This CDR3 contains 15 residues. V lost 0 bases and J lost 6, with 13 bases in between. In germline, CDR1 is SGHNT, CDR2 YYREEE (reference sequence). CDR3 protein: CASSLVVGSGNEQFF. As DNA, the CDR3 is TGTGCCAGCAGCTTGGTGGTCGGGAGCGGCAATGAGCAGTTCTTC.

The chain joins TRBV7-2 to TRBJ2-5; 9 positions match TRBD2. Per the germline V gene, CDR1 is SGHTA and CDR2 is FQGNSA. J gave up 5 bases and V 6 bases, and 10 bases lay outside the gene matches. The CDR3 totals 15 residues. CDR3 residues: CASSFSGREGETQYF. CDR3 nucleotides: TGTGCCAGCAGTTTTAGCGGGAGAGAGGGGGAGACCCAGTACTTC.

On this clone: A much larger clone lies one base from this, so it may be a read error. This same CDR3 is encoded by further DNA sequences in the sample. V gene TRBV28 combines with J gene TRBJ1-5; no clear D. The germline gives CDR1 MDHEN, CDR2 SYDVKM. The CDR3 has 16 residues. The CDR3 DNA reads as TGTGCCAGCAGTCTATGGTCAGTTTATAGCAATCAGCCCCAGCATTTT. It encodes CASSLWSVYSNQPQHF.

The DNA for the CDR3 is TGTGCCAGTAGTAGGGGGGTTTTCTACGAGCAGTACTTC. This gives the protein CASSRGVFYEQYF. The chain links TRBV19 to TRBJ2-7, with D perhaps matching TRBD2 (6 bases). The CDR3 runs to 13 residues. The germline V gene encodes CDR1 LNHDA and CDR2 SQIVND (reference sequence). V lost 4 bases and J lost 3, with 10 bases in between.

In its sample, this clone was seen once. The V call is TRBV21-1, the J call TRBJ1-5; the listed D gene, TRBD1, was not tested against the DNA. TRBV21-1 represents a pseudogene. The CDR3 sequence is 15 residues long. CDR3: CASNPIDRGRQPQHF. The CDR3 DNA is TGTGCCAGCAACCCAATAGACAGGGGACGTCAGCCCCAGCATTTT.

This chain's CDR3 is CAWCSGTGGRNEKLFF. CDR3 DNA sequence: TGTGCCTGGTGCTCCGGGACAGGGGGGCGGAATGAAAAACTGTTTTTT. The chain combines TRBV30 with TRBJ1-4; 11 positions agree with TRBD1. CDR1 GTSNPN and CDR2 SVGIG come from the germline V gene (reference sequence). V was clipped by 5 bases and J by 5 bases; unmatched bases: 10. The CDR3 has 16 amino acids.

The chain recombines TRBV28 with TRBJ2-3; possibly TRBD2 for D (6 bases). Trimming shortened V by 6 bases and J by 2 bases, and 18 bases separated the two germline ends. From germline, CDR1 is MDHEN and CDR2 SYDVKM. This CDR3 contains 16 residues. The CDR3 loop is CASRPQRAEATDTQYF. The CDR3 nucleotides read TGTGCCAGCAGACCCCAGCGGGCAGAGGCCACAGATACGCAGTATTTT.

The CDR3 region is CASSPRPRTYNEQFF. In DNA form, the CDR3 reads TGTGCCAGCTCACCCCGGCCGCGGACCTACAATGAGCAGTTCTTC. The genes are TRBV18 and TRBJ2-1; D call uncertain. Between the trimmed V and J ends, which lost 3 bases and 2 bases, there was a span of 11 bases. The CDR3 totals 15 residues. Germline V gene sequence: CDR1 KGHSH, CDR2 LQKENI. Using reference TRBV18 and TRBJ2-1 for the parts outside the CDR3, the full variable domain is NAGVMQNPRHLVRRRGQEARLRCSPMKGHSHVYWYRQLPEEGLKFMVYLQKENIIDESGMPKERFSAEFPKEGPSILRIQQVVRGDSAAYFCASSPRPRTYNEQFFGPGTRLTVL.

The gene calls are TRBV4-3 and TRBJ1-4, with D maybe TRBD1 (6 bases). Trimming cost V 6 bases and J 3 bases, with 26 bases left between them. There are 19 residues in the CDR3. Looked up from germline, CDR1 is LGHNA and CDR2 is YSLEER. This CDR3 is CASSHRYLRGGRANEKLFF. The DNA of the CDR3 is TGCGCCAGCAGTCATAGATACCTGAGAGGGGGGCGCGCTAATGAAAAACTGTTTTTT.

This clone has more than one count but fewer than ten. Other DNA sequences in the sample encode the same CDR3. The rearrangement links TRBV30 to TRBJ1-2; a possible D gene is TRBD1 (6 bases). The CDR3 sequence is 12 residues long. In germline, CDR1 is GTSNPN, CDR2 SVGIG (reference sequence). Trimming removed 2 bases from V and 2 bases from J, with 6 bases in between. The CDR3 DNA is TGTGCCTGGAGTACAGGGAACTATGGCTACACCTTC. It translates to CAWSTGNYGYTF. Filled out from reference TRBV30 and TRBJ1-2, the complete variable domain reads SQTIHQWPATLVQPVGSPLSLECTVEGTSNPNLYWYRQAAGRGLQLLFYSVGIGQISSEVPQNLSASRPQDRQFILSSKKLLLSDSGFYLCAWSTGNYGYTFGSGTRLTVV.

V and J are TRBV7-8 and TRBJ1-1, with D perhaps TRBD1 (5 bases). Germline CDR1 and CDR2: SGHVS and FQNEAQ. This CDR3 contains 15 residues. Trimming pared 4 bases from V and 5 bases from J, leaving 17 bases between. The CDR3 reads CASSSGLPMGTEAFF. The CDR3 DNA reads TGTGCCAGCAGCTCGGGACTGCCCATGGGGACTGAAGCTTTCTTT.

The chain couples TRBV7-9 to TRBJ1-1, with TRBD1 matching over 10 bases. Germline CDR1 is SEHNR and CDR2 is FQNEAQ (reference sequence). Trimming at V came to 3 bases and at J to 7 bases, leaving 8 bases not matched to a gene. The CDR3 sequence is 15 residues long. This chain's CDR3 is CASSFTGTGVGEAFF. CDR3 bases: TGTGCCAGCAGCTTTACCGGGACAGGGGTTGGTGAAGCTTTCTTT.

The genes are TRBV5-8 and TRBJ1-2; D is possibly TRBD1 (5 bases). The V gene's germline CDR1 is SGHTS and CDR2 YDEGEE. The CDR3 is made up of 14 amino acids. The germline V and J ends were trimmed by 6 bases and 4 bases, with 16 bases remaining between them. The CDR3 DNA follows: TGTGCCAGCACCCGCGGGCAGGGCCCCTATGGCTACACCTTC. Translated, it gives CASTRGQGPYGYTF.

This clone was recorded once. The chain couples TRBV5-4 to TRBJ2-3; unclear D gene. Germline CDR1 SGHNT, CDR2 YYREEE (reference sequence). CDR3 length equals 15 residues. Trimming took off 0 bases at V and 3 bases at J, with 11 bases between the two ends. This CDR3 reads CASSLDGIGTDTQYF. CDR3 sequence (DNA): TGTGCCAGCAGCTTGGATGGCATTGGAACAGATACGCAGTATTTT.

The chain recombines TRBV11-2 with TRBJ1-1; D perhaps matches TRBD1 (5 bases). Germline V gene sequence: CDR1 SGHAT, CDR2 FQNNGV. The CDR3 consists of 12 residues. Between the trimmed V and J ends, which lost 5 bases and 6 bases, there was a span of 10 bases. The CDR3 region has the DNA TGTGCCAGCAGCCCTTGGGGACCTGAAGCTTTCTTT. The encoded protein is CASSPWGPEAFF.

V and J are TRBV6-6 and TRBJ2-2; 7 nucleotides match TRBD2. Germline V CDR1 and CDR2: MNHNY, SVGAGI (reference sequence). The CDR3 length is 14 residues. The J segment lost 4 bases and the V segment lost 8 bases, leaving 7 bases of the junction unmatched. The DNA for the CDR3 is TGTGCCAGCTTGACGGGAGGATTCACCGGGGAGCTGTTTTTT. Translation gives CASLTGGFTGELFF.

The V call is TRBV7-9, the J call TRBJ2-5; possibly TRBD1 or TRBD2 for D (5 bases each). The length of the CDR3 is 16 residues. CDR1 is SEHNR and CDR2 is FQNEAQ in the germline V gene (reference sequence). The V end was cut by 3 bases, the J end by 5 bases, with 19 bases between. The CDR3 DNA is TGTGCCAGCAGCTTCTTAGGGAAGAGGGGTGAGGAGACCCAGTACTTC. As protein: CASSFLGKRGEETQYF. The full variable domain, its missing parts supplied by reference TRBV7-9 and TRBJ2-5, is DTGVSQNPRHKITKRGQNVTFRCDPISEHNRLYWYRQTLGQGPEFLTYFQNEAQLEKSRLLSDRFSAERPKGSFSTLEIQRTEQGDSAMYLCASSFLGKRGEETQYFGPGTRLLVL.

This sequence joins TRBV13 and TRBJ1-1; D not resolved. The germline gives CDR1 PRHDT, CDR2 FYEKMQ (reference sequence). The CDR3 spans 15 residues. V lost 2 bases and J lost 1, with 11 bases in between. Here the CDR3 reads CASSLQQTRNTEAFF. The CDR3 bases are TGTGCCAGCAGCTTACAACAGACAAGGAACACTGAAGCTTTCTTT.

Regarding this clone: The same CDR3 also results from other DNA sequences found in this sample. CDR3 nucleotides: TGTGCCAGTAGTAGCGGGGGCTCCTACAATGAGCAGTTCTTC. This translates into CASSSGGSYNEQFF. This chain uses TRBV19 with TRBJ2-1, with 7 bases that match TRBD2. The CDR3 sequence is 14 residues long. J lost 0 bases, V lost 4 bases, and 0 bases had no gene match. The germline V gene has CDR1 LNHDA and CDR2 SQIVND (reference sequence).